The clone carrying this TCR beta chain was seen a handful of times. The target antigen is unknown. TCRdb reanalysed the RT-PCR reads using MiXCR and keeps one entry per CDR3 protein. The data hold a few hundred thousand distinct CDR3 sequences, with 21% observed a single time. Trimming took 0 bases from V and 7 from J, leaving 11 bases between them. Germline V CDR1 and CDR2: LGHNA, YSLEER. The CDR3 has 14 amino acids. The data were obtained in a study of response to subunit inactivated influenza vaccine. Whole-study results and caveats: Authors suggested each seasonal influenza vaccination recruits few new T cells.

The gene calls are TRBV4-3 and TRBJ2-3; D may match TRBD1 or TRBD2 (5 bases each). The TCR was taken from a man between 50 and 75 years old who received an inactivated influenza vaccine. The sample here was PBMCs from blood, taken approximately 22 months after vaccination. The CDR3 bases are TGCGCCAGCAGCCAAGACGCCGAGGGGTATACGCAGTATTTT. It is translated as CASSQDAEGYTQYF.